The TCR beta chain described here comes from a study of T-cell reconstitution after alpha-beta-depleted transplantation in children. Overall study results and limits: Reports say that about two months after transplant, the alpha-beta T cells came out of several hundred graft clones that had expanded. T cells produced anew were the main source of T-cell counts and diversity one year after transplant. Some patients' high day-60 TCRbeta diversity was traced to surviving recipient T cells and thymic progenitors.

This clonotype was seen many times. Its target is unknown. TCRbeta library preparation incorporated unique molecular identifiers. In TCRdb, the PCR reads were re-called with MiXCR into one record per CDR3 protein. The sample has around 700,000 distinct CDR3 sequences, about an eighth seen once; the top ten hold 0.79%. Losses at the gene ends were 2 bases for V and 1 base for J; bases not matched to a gene: 8. The CDR3 contains 16 residues. The germline V gene encodes CDR1 DFQATT and CDR2 SNEGSKA (reference sequence). The receptor comes from a girl aged 2 to 9 with congenital amegakaryocytic thrombocytopenia, due to receive a stem cell transplant. This chain uses TRBV20-1 with TRBJ2-7; 10 nucleotides match TRBD2. Material: PBMCs, obtained before TCRalphabeta/CD19-depleted stem cell transplant. The CDR3 sequence is CSARSSGRNGSYEQYF. The CDR3, as DNA: TGCAGTGCTAGATCTAGCGGGAGAAACGGTTCCTACGAGCAGTACTTC.